This T cell receptor beta chain originates from a study of T cells after yellow fever vaccination. The overall study: Fractions low in cell number were prepared with SMART-Seq v4 Ultra Low Input. Points from the study as a whole: Only a minor proportion of clonotypes was detected across both CD4 and CD8 compartments. In sorted memory subsets at day 0, almost all vaccine-responding clonotypes were below detection.

This clonotype was counted many times. A single record per CDR3 protein comes from TCRdb applying MiXCR to the 5' RACE reads. The table records 25,000 to 30,000 distinct CDR3 sequences, around 4.3% of them present only once. The sequences come from PBMCs, either bulk or a sorted T-cell subset (CD4+, CD8+, memory, or dextramer-sorted; not recorded which), collected on the day of the yellow fever booster vaccination. The sequence was collected from a man aged 18 to 30 who received the YFV17D yellow fever vaccine.

The CDR3 protein is CSARDPRTSGQETQYF. DNA for the CDR3: TGCAGTGCTAGAGACCCGAGGACTAGCGGCCAAGAGACCCAGTACTTC. This sequence joins TRBV20-1 and TRBJ2-5; TRBD2 matches 10 bases. The CDR3 contains 16 residues. Germline V CDR1 and CDR2: DFQATT, SNEGSKA (reference sequence). V gave up 0 bases and J gave up 1 base; unmatched junction bases: 5.